This T cell receptor (beta chain) appears in the sequencing data of a study of vaccination and CD4 T cells after COVID-19. Regarding treatment: roughly ten-day PBMC culture with coronavirus spike peptide pools or control peptides (ViraFEST assay). The unexposed donor's CD4+ T cells were collected before the COVID-19 pandemic (2011-2018). On days 3 and 7, half the medium was swapped for fresh IL-2-containing medium. CD4+ T cells that had been cultured provided DNA sequenced with the Oncomine TCR Beta short-read assay. TCRdb independently ran MiXCR on the PCR reads; one entry per CDR3 protein. This sample has fewer than 7,500 distinct CDR3 sequences, with roughly 35% found just once. Whole-study results and caveats: The median count of SARS-CoV-2-reactive clonotypes rose from about 20 to 38, not significantly.

The CDR3 is 15 residues long. The germline V gene has CDR1 SSHAT and CDR2 FNYEAQ (reference sequence). There are a few counts of this clonotype. Its target is unknown. At one of its ends the junction is not consistent with the germline gene, which may arise from a read error. This receptor was obtained from a human donor in good health. Sequenced input: CD4+ T cells from blood, cultured in vitro. The chain employs TRBV7-7 and TRBJ2-1; 9 bases align to TRBD1. In DNA, the CDR3 is TGTGCTAGCAGCCGCGGAGGGGGACAGGGCTATGAGCAGTTCTTC. It codes for CASSRGGGQGYEQFF.